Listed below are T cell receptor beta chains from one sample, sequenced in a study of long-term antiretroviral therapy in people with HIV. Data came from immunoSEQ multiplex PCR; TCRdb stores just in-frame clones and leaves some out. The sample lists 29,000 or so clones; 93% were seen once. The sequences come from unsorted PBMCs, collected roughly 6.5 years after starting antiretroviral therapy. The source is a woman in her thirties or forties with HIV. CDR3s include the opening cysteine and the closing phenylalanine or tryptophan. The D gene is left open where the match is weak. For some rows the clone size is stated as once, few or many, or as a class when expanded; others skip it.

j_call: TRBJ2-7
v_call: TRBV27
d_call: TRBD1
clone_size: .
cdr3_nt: TGTGCCAGCAGTCCCCAGGGGGAAAGGAGAGAGCAGTACTTC
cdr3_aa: CASSPQGERREQYF

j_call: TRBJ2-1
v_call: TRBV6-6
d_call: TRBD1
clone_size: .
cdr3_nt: TGTGCCAGCGCCCAGGGGGCCAATGAGCAGTTCTTC
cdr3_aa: CASAQGANEQFF

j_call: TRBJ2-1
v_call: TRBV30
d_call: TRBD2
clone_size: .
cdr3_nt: TGTGCCTGGAGTGCTTCAGGCGGGGGGGAGCAGTTCTTC
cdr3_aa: CAWSASGGGEQFF

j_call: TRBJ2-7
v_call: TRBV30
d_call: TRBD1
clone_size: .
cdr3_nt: TGTGCCTGCGAGCGGGGACAGGGGGCGTACGAGCAGTACTTC
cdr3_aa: CACERGQGAYEQYF

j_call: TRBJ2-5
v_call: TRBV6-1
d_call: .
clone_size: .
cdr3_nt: TGTGCCAGCAGTGAAGGGGTCCCCAGGGCAGCCCAGTACTTC
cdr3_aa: CASSEGVPRAAQYF

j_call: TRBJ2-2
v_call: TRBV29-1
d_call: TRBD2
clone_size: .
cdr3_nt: TGCAGCGTTTCCAGGACTAGCGGGGGGACCGGGGAGCTGTTTTTT
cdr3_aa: CSVSRTSGGTGELFF

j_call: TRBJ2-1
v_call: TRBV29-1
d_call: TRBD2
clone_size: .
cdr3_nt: TGCAGCGTTGAGGGCCTAGCGGGGGCACTCTCCTACAATGAGCAGTTCTTC
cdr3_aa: CSVEGLAGALSYNEQFF

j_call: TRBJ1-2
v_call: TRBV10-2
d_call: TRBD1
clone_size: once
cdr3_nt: TGCGCCAGCAGTGAGTTGACAGGGGGGATGGATGGCTACACCTTC
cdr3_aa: CASSELTGGMDGYTF

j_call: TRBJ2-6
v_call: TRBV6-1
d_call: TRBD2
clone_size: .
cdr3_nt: TGTGCCAGCAGTGAACGGGTACGGGGGGGGGCCGGGGCCAACGTCCTGACTTTC
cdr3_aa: CASSERVRGGAGANVLTF

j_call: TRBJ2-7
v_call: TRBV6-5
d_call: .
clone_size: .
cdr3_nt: TGTGCCAGCAGTTACGTGGGGGGGCCCCACGAGCAGTACTTC
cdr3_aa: CASSYVGGPHEQYF

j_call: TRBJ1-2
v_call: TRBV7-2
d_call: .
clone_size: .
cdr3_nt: TGTGCCAGCAGCTTAGTTTTCGGGGGGCACTATGGCTACACCTTC
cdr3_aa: CASSLVFGGHYGYTF

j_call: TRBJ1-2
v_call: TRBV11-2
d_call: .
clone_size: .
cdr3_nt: TGTGCCAGCAGCTTAAGTCAGGAGAACTATGGCTACACCTTC
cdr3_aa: CASSLSQENYGYTF

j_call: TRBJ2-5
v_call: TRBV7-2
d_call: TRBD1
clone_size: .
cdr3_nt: TGTGCCAGCAGCTTACGAGTCCCAGGACAGGGGGAAGAGACCCAGTACTTC
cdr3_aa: CASSLRVPGQGEETQYF

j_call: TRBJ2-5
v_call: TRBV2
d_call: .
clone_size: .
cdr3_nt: TGTGCCAGCAGTGAATTCGGGGCGGTTCAAGAGACCCAGTACTTC
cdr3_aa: CASSEFGAVQETQYF

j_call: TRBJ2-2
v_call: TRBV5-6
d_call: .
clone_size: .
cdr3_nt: TGTGCCAGCAGCTTGATTCCGGGAGAAAGGACCGGGGAGCTGTTTTTT
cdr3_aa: CASSLIPGERTGELFF

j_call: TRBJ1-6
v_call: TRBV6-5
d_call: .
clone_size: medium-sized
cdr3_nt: TGTGCCAGCAGGCAGGGAGGGTCACCCCTCCACTTT
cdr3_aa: CASRQGGSPLHF

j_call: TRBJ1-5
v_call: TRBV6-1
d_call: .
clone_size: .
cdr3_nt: TGTGCCAGCAGTGACCCCAACATTATAATGGGGGGCAATCAGCCCCAGCATTTT
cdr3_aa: CASSDPNIIMGGNQPQHF

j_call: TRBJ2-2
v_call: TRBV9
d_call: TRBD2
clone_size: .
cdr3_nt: TGTGCCAGCAGCCCCCGGCCGGGACTAGCGGGGGGATCCCCCACCGGGGAGCTGTTTTTT
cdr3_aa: CASSPRPGLAGGSPTGELFF